This T cell receptor (beta chain) was profiled in a study of shared clonotypes between healthy human individuals. In the case of this clone: Its antigen is still unknown. Other DNA sequences in the sample encode the same CDR3.

Whole-study results and caveats: Incompleteness in sorted-subset sequencing, despite large depth, was shown by rarefaction.

Every contributor of samples was a Caucasian grown-up residing in Nashville, Tennessee. Measured with immunoSEQ multiplex PCR; TCRdb has only the in-frame clones, and not every one. The table includes 2.3 million or so clones, about 92% detected once. The origin of this receptor is a man aged 18 to 29 in good health. Some clones in this sample may be carry-over from other donors' samples. The sample comprised naive CD4+ T cells from PBMCs. Subset noted: CD45RA+ positively selected.

CDR3 amino acids: CASSRNYEQYF. CDR3 coding DNA: TGTGCCAGCAGCCGGAACTACGAGCAGTACTTC. V is TRBV5-8 and J is TRBJ2-7; D unclear. Germline lookup yields CDR1 SGHTS and CDR2 YDEGEE. Trimming stripped 4 bases from V and 3 bases from J, with 5 bases between. The CDR3 length is 11 residues.